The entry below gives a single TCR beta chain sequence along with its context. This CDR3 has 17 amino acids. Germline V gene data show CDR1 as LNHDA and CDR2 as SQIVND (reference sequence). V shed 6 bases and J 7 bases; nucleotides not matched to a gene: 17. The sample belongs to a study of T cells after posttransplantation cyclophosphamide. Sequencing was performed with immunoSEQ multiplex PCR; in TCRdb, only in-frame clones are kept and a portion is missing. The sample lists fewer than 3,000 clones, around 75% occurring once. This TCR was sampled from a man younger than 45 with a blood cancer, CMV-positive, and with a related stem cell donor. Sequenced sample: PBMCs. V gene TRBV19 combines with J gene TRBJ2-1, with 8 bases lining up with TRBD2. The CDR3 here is CASSPRWGAGEANEQFF. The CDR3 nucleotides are TGTGCCAGTAGCCCCCGCTGGGGAGCGGGAGAGGCTAATGAGCAGTTCTTC.